The clone carrying this T cell receptor (beta chain) was observed at least ten times. Its specificity is unknown. Conversion of TCR transcripts into cDNA relied on 5'RACE template switching, which added a universal primer site and UMIs. TCRdb re-called the 5' RACE reads through MiXCR, storing one row per CDR3 protein. The sample yields some 150,000 distinct CDR3 sequences, about 7% seen once. This record belongs to a study of T cells after yellow fever vaccination. About the research overall: The fractions with low cell numbers were processed using SMART-Seq v4 Ultra Low Input.

The V segment lost 3 bases and the J segment 7 bases; nucleotides outside the gene matches: 5. The CDR3 length is 14 residues. Germline-derived CDR1 and CDR2 are KGHSH and LQKENI. Study outcomes and limitations: Some clonotypes, a small share, were shared between CD4 and CD8 compartments. Highly abundant clonotypes carried over from the bulk population could end up in FACS-sorted repertoires as contaminants.

The origin of this receptor is a man younger than 45 who received the YFV17D yellow fever vaccine. The rearrangement uses TRBV18 and TRBJ2-5, with 10 bases fitting TRBD1. The sample here was CD4+ T cells sorted from PBMCs, taken 10 days after the yellow fever booster vaccination. In DNA, the CDR3 is TGTGCCAGCTCACCGACAGGGGGCCTTAGGACCCAGTACTTC. As protein: CASSPTGGLRTQYF.